This paragraph reports one T cell receptor (beta chain). This clone was picked up one time. Its antigen is still unknown. No much larger clonotype is one base removed from it; base qualities were not supplied. The entry originates in a study of blood T cell repertoires in COVID-19 (TCRdb year 2020). With regard to the full study: Collaborator samples came from the United States, Italy and Spain and covered acute and convalescent phases of COVID-19. Nearly every sample came with metadata listing a de-identified subject ID, COVID-19 status, age in years and sex. The prospective study material was composed of cDNA or gDNA derived from T cells, B-cell-depleted T cells, or PBMCs. The repertoires were released in a freely available public database meant as a resource for research on the immune response to SARS-CoV-2. HLA class I and class II types, where available, came from metadata supplied by the sample provider rather than from assay-based typing. The dataset comprised deeply sampled blood TCRbeta repertoires from subjects exposed to, actively infected with, or recovered from COVID-19. The samples were drawn from the first 160 participants of the ongoing ImmuneRACE study and from about 1,200 subjects provided by 6 global collaborators. General study outcomes and caveats: The amount of clinical and demographic metadata varied by source and participant and was provided uncurated.

TCRbeta CDR3 regions were amplified from genomic DNA by means of the immunoSEQ Assay, a bias-controlled multiplex PCR. In the authors' own workflow: Within the assay, amplification of reference gene primers was used to estimate how many nucleated cells each sample contained. Sequence reads were collapsed and filtered to measure the absolute abundance of every unique TCRbeta CDR3 rearrangement. For each sample, productive Simpson clonality was calculated by taking the square root of Simpson's diversity index across productive rearrangements. TCRdb took over this immuneACCESS table, retaining in-frame rearrangements with V and J assigned. Such tables are incomplete; in checked studies, under half of the missing clones stem from an unresolved V gene, and the remainder is unexplained. That table supplies the V and J calls and clone size; D and trimming were determined from the DNA. Across this sample there are around 130,000 clones, with roughly four fifths seen only once. The biggest ten clones account for 15% to 20% of the sample.

In the prospective study, participants were about 18 to 100 years old, resided in about two dozen geographic areas of the United States, and were enrolled through a virtual design. In the prospective study, participants were assigned to cohorts based on the clinical history participants reported in a screening survey and a study questionnaire. Recovered participants in ImmuneRACE Cohort 3 were defined as having two consecutive negative NP/OP PCR tests, clearance from a healthcare professional, or resolution of symptoms. Mobile phlebotomists in the prospective study collected whole blood, serum and a nasopharyngeal or oropharyngeal swab from every participant. Over a 2-month period, participants in the prospective study had the option of providing additional blood draws and questionnaires. Before DNA extraction, prospective study blood samples were shipped either frozen or at room temperature. Trimming leaves V shorter by 5 bases and J shorter by 2 bases, with the junction holding 7 bases beyond the gene matches. From cysteine to phenylalanine, the CDR3 is 16 amino acids long. Left in the record is the CDR3 DNA by itself, 48 bases read in frame from the first base. According to the germline V gene (reference sequence), CDR1 reads SEHNR and CDR2 reads FQNEAQ.

Material for sequencing was PBMCs or T cells enriched from blood (not recorded which). The receptor comes from a young man who had recovered from COVID-19. The chain couples TRBV7-9 to TRBJ2-2, with 8 junctional bases fitting TRBD2. At the DNA level, the sequence is TGTGCCAGCAGCCCCTACGTAGCGGGAAACACCGGGGAGCTGTTTTTT. This codes for CASSPYVAGNTGELFF.